The next 11 T cell receptor beta chains were all read from a single sample in a study of cytomegalovirus exposure and HLA in healthy donors. With 60 Vbeta and 13 Jbeta primers, the PCR was carried out. The method was immunoSEQ multiplex PCR; TCRdb's version includes in-frame clones alone and lacks a portion of them. The data contain approximately 160,000 clones, approximately 72% of them seen just once; the ten biggest clones take up approximately 1.5%. The specimen was PBMCs. The receptors derive from a man aged 45-60 years in good health and CMV-seronegative.

The V and J genes are TRBV6-4 and TRBJ1-5, with D maybe TRBD1 (6 bases). Looked up from germline, CDR1 is MRHNA and CDR2 is SNTAGT. Trimming pared 6 bases from V and 3 bases from J, leaving 15 bases between. The CDR3 is 15 amino acids. The CDR3 region has the DNA TGTGCCAGCAGGACCCCGACAGGAGTCAATCAGCCCCAGCATTTT. Protein sequence: CASRTPTGVNQPQHF.

This clone appeared a few times. The rearrangement links TRBV28 to TRBJ2-7, with 9 bases aligning to TRBD1. Trimming removed 2 bases from V and 0 bases from J; junction bases left unmatched: 2. The germline V gene has CDR1 MDHEN and CDR2 SYDVKM. The CDR3 is 15 residues long. The CDR3, as DNA: TGTGCCAGCAGTTTAGGGACAGGGAGCTCCTACGAGCAGTACTTC. Translation: CASSLGTGSSYEQYF.

The J gene is TRBJ1-1, the V gene TRBV5-1; D may be TRBD1 (6 bases). V dropped 0 bases and J dropped 4 bases, with 19 bases sitting between them. CDR1 SGHRS and CDR2 YFSETQ come from the germline V gene. The CDR3 runs to 17 residues. This CDR3 is CASSLERGGSGGTEAFF. Written as DNA, the CDR3 is TGCGCCAGCAGCTTGGAACGGGGGGGCAGTGGGGGCACTGAAGCTTTCTTT.

This CDR3 is CASSLEGAGAWETQYF. The DNA of the CDR3 is TGTGCCAGCAGCTTAGAGGGCGCGGGGGCTTGGGAGACCCAGTACTTC. The chain carries TRBV7-9 and TRBJ2-5; a possible D gene is TRBD2 (7 bases). Looked up from germline, CDR1 is SEHNR and CDR2 is FQNEAQ (reference sequence). Trimming pared 1 base from V and 5 bases from J, leaving 17 bases between. The CDR3 runs 16 residues.

The chain employs TRBV9 and TRBJ1-1, with 9 nucleotides matching TRBD1. The CDR3 extends over 13 amino acids. Germline CDR1 and CDR2: SGDLS and YYNGEE. After removal of 3 bases from V and 4 bases from J, the junction contained 1 base not matched to a gene. The CDR3 nucleotides are TGTGCCAGCAGCGAACAGGGGGCCACTGAAGCTTTCTTT. Its translation: CASSEQGATEAFF.

The chain joins TRBV18 to TRBJ2-1; TRBD2 aligns across 11 bases. V lost 4 bases and J lost 8; bases outside the gene matches: 7. This CDR3 spans 15 amino acids. Germline V gene data show CDR1 as KGHSH and CDR2 as LQKENI. CDR3 DNA sequence: TGTGCCAGCTCACTTAGCGGGGGGGCCGGCGATGAGCAGTTCTTC. Translated, it gives CASSLSGGAGDEQFF.

The rearrangement joins TRBV19 to TRBJ1-2; a weak D match, TRBD1 (6 bases). CDR1 LNHDA and CDR2 SQIVND come from the germline V gene (reference sequence). V was cut by 3 bases and J by 4 bases, with 12 bases left in between. There are 14 residues in the CDR3. This CDR3 is CASSIGGLGYGYTF. CDR3 in DNA: TGTGCCAGTAGTATCGGGGGGCTGGGCTATGGCTACACCTTC.

The chain links TRBV25-1 to TRBJ2-3; D perhaps matches TRBD2 (5 bases). Germline V lookup: CDR1 MGHDK, CDR2 SYGVNS. The CDR3 has 15 amino acids. V gave up 3 bases and J gave up 1 base, with 11 bases separating them. CDR3 sequence reads: CASSEEWGGTDTQYF. The CDR3 coding sequence is TGTGCCAGCAGTGAGGAGTGGGGAGGCACAGATACGCAGTATTTT.

The chain combines TRBV11-2 with TRBJ2-7; 8 positions agree with TRBD2. The junction had 6 bases not matched to a gene; V was cut back by 1 base and J by 1 base. From germline, CDR1 is SGHAT and CDR2 FQNNGV. This CDR3 contains 16 residues. This CDR3 is CASSLVTSGPSYEQYF. For the CDR3, the DNA is TGTGCCAGCAGCTTAGTAACTAGCGGCCCTTCCTACGAGCAGTACTTC.

This chain links TRBV2 with TRBJ1-3; D call uncertain. Germline CDR1 SNHLY, CDR2 FYNNEI. The CDR3 is 13 amino acids. V was trimmed by 3 bases and J by 2 bases, leaving 5 bases between them. CDR3 DNA: TGTGCCAGCAGTGATAATGCTGGAAACACCATATATTTT. This translates into CASSDNAGNTIYF.

V gene TRBV28 combines with J gene TRBJ1-5, with D unresolved. CDR1 and CDR2 from the germline V gene are MDHEN and SYDVKM. Trimming cost V 6 bases and J 2 bases, with 11 bases left between them. The CDR3 consists of 14 residues. CDR3 nucleotides: TGTGCCAGCAGCACCTCCCCGGGCAATCAGCCCCAGCATTTT. Translated: CASSTSPGNQPQHF.